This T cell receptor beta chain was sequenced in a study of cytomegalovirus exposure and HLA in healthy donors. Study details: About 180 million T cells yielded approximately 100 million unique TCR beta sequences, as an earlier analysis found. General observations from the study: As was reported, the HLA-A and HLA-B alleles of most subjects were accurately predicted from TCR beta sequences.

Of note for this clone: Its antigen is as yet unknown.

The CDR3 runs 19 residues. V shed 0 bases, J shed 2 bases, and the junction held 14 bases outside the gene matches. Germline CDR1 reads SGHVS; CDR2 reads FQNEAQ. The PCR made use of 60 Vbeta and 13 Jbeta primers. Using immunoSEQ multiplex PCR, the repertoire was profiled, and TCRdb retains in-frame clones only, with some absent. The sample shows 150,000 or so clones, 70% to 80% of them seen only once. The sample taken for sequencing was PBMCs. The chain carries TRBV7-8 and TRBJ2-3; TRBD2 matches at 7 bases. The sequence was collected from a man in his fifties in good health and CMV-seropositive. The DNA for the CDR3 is TGTGCCAGCAGCTTAGCCCGGGAGGCTTGGCGGGCGCCCACAGATACGCAGTATTTT. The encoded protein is CASSLAREAWRAPTDTQYF.